This section outlines one T cell receptor (beta chain) sequence together with its context. Its target is not known. The entry originates in a study of blood T cells in healthy people across ages. Broader study findings: Roughly linearly, TCR beta diversity per million T cells fell as age increased.

A sample-barcoded 5' primer and a J-beta primer mix were used in a second PCR of roughly 6 to 12 cycles. TCRdb called the 5' RACE reads again in MiXCR, with one record for every CDR3 protein. In the table there are roughly 2 million distinct CDR3 sequences, around 48% of which are singletons. V was pared by 3 bases and J by 5 bases, with 11 bases between. CDR3 length: 14 residues. Germline V gives CDR1 ENHRY, CDR2 SYGVKD. The sequenced material came from blood. This chain connects TRBV10-3 to TRBJ2-4; the D is unclear. This TCR came from a woman between 40 and 55 years old in good health. The DNA for the CDR3 is TGTGCCATCAGTGATCCAAACTACGAAAACATTCAGTACTTC. The encoded protein is CAISDPNYENIQYF.